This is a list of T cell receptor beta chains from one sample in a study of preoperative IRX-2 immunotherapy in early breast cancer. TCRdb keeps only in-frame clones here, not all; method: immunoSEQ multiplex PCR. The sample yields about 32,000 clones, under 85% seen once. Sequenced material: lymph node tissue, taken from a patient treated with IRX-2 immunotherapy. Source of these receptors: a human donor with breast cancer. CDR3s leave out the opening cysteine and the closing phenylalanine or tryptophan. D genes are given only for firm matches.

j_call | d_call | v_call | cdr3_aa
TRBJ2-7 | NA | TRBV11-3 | ASSRIGRASYEQY
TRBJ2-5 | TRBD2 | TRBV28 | ASSLFVTSGGETQY
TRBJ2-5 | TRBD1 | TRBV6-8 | ASSLYPSGTGGETQY
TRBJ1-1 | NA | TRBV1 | ASSQDKRGMNTEAF
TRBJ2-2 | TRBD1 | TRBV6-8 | ASRRQGGELF
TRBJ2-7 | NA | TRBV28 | ASRLGRGYEQY
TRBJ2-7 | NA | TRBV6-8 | ASRAPQWGYEQY
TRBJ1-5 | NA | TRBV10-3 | AIRQDNQPQH
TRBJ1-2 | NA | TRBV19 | ASSTLYGYT
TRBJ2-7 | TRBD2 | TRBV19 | ASSPERAGAYEQY
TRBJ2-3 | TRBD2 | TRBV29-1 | SVLAGVVGDTQY
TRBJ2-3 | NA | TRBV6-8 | ASSYSPGATDTQY
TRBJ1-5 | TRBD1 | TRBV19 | ASSNGQGSYQPQH
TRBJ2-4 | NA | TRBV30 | AWSVRGPRGPY
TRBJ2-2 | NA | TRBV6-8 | ASSLPRADTGELF
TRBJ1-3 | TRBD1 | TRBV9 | ASSEAGGGNTIY
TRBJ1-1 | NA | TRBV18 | ASSVGGGTEAF
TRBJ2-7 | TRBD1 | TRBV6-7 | ASSTSGTGSYEQY
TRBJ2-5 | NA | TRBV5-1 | ASSLYTGLQETQY
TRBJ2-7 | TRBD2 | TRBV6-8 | ASSYPRPSGSNEQY
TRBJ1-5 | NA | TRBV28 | ASLGGLGNQPQH
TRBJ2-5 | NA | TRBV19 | ASSNLATETQY
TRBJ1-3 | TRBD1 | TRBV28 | ASKTGARRGATIY
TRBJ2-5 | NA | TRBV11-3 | ASSPWGPAGETQY
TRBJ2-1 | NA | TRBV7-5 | ASSSRGGFYNEQF
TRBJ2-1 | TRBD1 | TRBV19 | ASGTVLPYNEQF
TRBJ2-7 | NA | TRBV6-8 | ASSYSGGWGSYEQY
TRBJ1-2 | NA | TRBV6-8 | ASGRTAHYGYT
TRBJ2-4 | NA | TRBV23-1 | ASSQDREGENIQY
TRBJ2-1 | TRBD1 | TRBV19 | ASSIGTGVNEQF
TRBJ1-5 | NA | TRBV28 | ASGRGNPSNQPQH
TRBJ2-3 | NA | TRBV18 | ASSPIFQGGQPQDTQY
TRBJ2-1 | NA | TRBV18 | ASSPRVDNEQF
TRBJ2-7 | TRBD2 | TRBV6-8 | ASNYDSGGYEQY
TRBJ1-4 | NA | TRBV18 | ASSPGILEKLF
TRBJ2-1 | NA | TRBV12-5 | ASLGFSYNEQF
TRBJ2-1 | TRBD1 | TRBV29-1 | SVRTGGSYNEQF
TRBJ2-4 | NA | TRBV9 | ASSVSPGAKNIQY
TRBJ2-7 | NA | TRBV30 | AWSGPIGLYEQY
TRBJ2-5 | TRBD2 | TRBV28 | ASSLVGLAGGGGTQY
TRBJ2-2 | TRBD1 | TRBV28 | ASSFQGAGDPGELF
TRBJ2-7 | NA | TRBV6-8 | ASSYQGRPPYEQY
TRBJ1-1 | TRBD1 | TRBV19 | ASKTGSRFATEAF
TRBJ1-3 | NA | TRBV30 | AWSTPPGNTIY
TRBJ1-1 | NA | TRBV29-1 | SVEVQQSTEAF
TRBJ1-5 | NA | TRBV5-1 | ASSLAGAGDQPQH
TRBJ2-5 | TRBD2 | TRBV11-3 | ASSSISGWGETQY
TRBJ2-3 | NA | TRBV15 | ATSRVLYAGSTDTQY
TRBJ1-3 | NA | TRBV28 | ASISGGNTIY
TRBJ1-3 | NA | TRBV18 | ASSPSQISGNTIY
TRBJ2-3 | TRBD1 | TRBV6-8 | ASSPWTGEIADTQY
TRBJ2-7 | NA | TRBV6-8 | ASKILPGPYEQY
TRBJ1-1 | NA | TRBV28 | ASSFVQGLDHTEAF
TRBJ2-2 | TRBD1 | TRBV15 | ATSSGQGMRAGELF
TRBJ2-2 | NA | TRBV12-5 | AAGRNTGELF
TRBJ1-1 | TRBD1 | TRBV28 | ASSPIQGALNTEAF
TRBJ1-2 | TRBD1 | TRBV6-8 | ASSYSPGQHYGYT
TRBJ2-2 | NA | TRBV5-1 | ASSLGTTNTGELF